The following is a T cell receptor beta chain sequence with its context. This table comes from immunoSEQ multiplex PCR, and its TCRdb copy is limited to in-frame clones, with some not included. The sample contains 980,000 or so clones, 76% of which appear only once. Germline V lookup: CDR1 LNHDA, CDR2 SQIVND (reference sequence). The J segment lost 0 bases and the V segment lost 1 base, leaving 6 bases of the junction unmatched. The CDR3 is 16 residues long. The data stem from a study of shared clonotypes between healthy human individuals. The clonotype comes from a man aged 18-30 years in good health. This chain uses TRBV19 with TRBJ2-7; TRBD2 matches 7 bases. The sequenced material came from memory CD4+ T cells sorted from blood. Subset given: CD45RA-negative fraction. In DNA, the CDR3 is TGTGCCAGTAGTATAGGGACTCTAGCGGACTCCTACGAGCAGTACTTC. This encodes CASSIGTLADSYEQYF.